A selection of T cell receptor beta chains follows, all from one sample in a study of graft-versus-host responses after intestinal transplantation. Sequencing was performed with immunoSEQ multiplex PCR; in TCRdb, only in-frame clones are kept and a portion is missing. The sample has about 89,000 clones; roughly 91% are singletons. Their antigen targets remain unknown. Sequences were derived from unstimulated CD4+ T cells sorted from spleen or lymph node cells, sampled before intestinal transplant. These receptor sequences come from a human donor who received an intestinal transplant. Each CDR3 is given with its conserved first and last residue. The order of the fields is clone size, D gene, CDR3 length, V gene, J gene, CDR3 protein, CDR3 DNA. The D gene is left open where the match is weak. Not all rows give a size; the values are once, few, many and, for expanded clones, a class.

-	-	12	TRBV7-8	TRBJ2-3	CASSVTADTQYF	TGTGCCAGCAGCGTTACAGCAGATACGCAGTATTTT
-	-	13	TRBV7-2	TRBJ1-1	CASSLEEGTEAFF	TGTGCCAGCAGCTTAGAAGAGGGAACTGAAGCTTTCTTT
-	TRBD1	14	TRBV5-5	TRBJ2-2	CASRQGVNTGELFF	TGTGCCAGCCGACAGGGAGTTAACACCGGGGAGCTGTTTTTT
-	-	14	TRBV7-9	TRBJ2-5	CASSLGEYQETQYF	TGTGCCAGCAGCTTAGGAGAGTACCAAGAGACCCAGTACTTC
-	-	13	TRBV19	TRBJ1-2	CASSITQGYGYTF	TGTGCCAGTAGTATCACACAGGGCTATGGCTACACCTTC
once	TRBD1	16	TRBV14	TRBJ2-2	CASSRTGPVNTGELFF	TGTGCCAGCAGCCGGACAGGCCCGGTGAACACCGGGGAGCTGTTTTTT
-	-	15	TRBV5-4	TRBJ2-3	CASSLLGGGPDTQYF	TGTGCCAGCAGCCTCCTAGGGGGGGGGCCAGATACGCAGTATTTT
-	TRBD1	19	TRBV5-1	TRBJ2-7	CASSLGRQGDPTAPYEQYF	TGCGCCAGCAGCCTCGGCAGACAGGGGGACCCCACCGCTCCCTACGAGCAGTACTTC
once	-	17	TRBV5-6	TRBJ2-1	CASSFRVLSMDYNEQFF	TGTGCCAGCAGCTTCCGGGTGCTGTCGATGGACTACAATGAGCAGTTCTTC
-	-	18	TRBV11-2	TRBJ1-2	CASSSLRGPSRDNYGYTF	TGTGCCAGCAGCTCGCTCAGAGGGCCTAGTAGGGATAACTATGGCTACACCTTC
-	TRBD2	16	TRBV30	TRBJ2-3	CAWSVPSGGSTDTQYF	TGTGCCTGGAGTGTACCGAGCGGGGGAAGCACAGATACGCAGTATTTT
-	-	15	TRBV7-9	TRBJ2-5	CASSVPTGFAETQYF	TGTGCCAGCAGCGTACCGACGGGGTTTGCAGAGACCCAGTACTTC
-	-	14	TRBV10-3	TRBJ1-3	CAIRGQGSGNTIYF	TGTGCCATCAGAGGGCAGGGCTCTGGAAACACCATATATTTT
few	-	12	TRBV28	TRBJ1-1	CASTLRGTEAFF	TGTGCCAGTACGCTCAGGGGCACTGAAGCTTTCTTT
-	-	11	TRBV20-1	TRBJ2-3	CSATGTDTQYF	TGCAGTGCTACCGGCACAGATACGCAGTATTTT
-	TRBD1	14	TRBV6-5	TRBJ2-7	CASNRGEDFYEQYF	TGTGCCAGTAACAGGGGAGAAGATTTCTACGAGCAGTACTTC
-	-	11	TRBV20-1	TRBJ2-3	CSAIRADTQYF	TGCAGTGCTATTCGGGCAGATACGCAGTATTTT
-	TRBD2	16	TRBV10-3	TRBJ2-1	CAISSPLAGVWREQFF	TGTGCCATCTCGTCCCCTTTAGCGGGGGTTTGGCGTGAGCAGTTCTTC
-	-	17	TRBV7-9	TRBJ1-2	CASSKKGESHSNYGYTF	TGTGCCAGCAGCAAAAAGGGGGAGAGTCATTCTAACTATGGCTACACCTTC
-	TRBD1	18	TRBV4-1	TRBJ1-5	CASSPQGQGGRSNQPQHF	TGCGCCAGCAGCCCCCAAGGTCAAGGGGGCAGGAGCAATCAGCCCCAGCATTTT
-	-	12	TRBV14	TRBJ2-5	CASSQERETQYF	TGTGCCAGCAGCCAAGAGCGGGAGACCCAGTACTTC
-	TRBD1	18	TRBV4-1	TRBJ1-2	CASSQDRDRANSNYGYTF	TGCGCCAGCAGCCAAGATAGGGACAGGGCCAACAGTAACTATGGCTACACCTTC
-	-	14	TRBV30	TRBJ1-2	CAWSVRASNYGYTF	TGTGCCTGGAGTGTACGCGCTTCCAACTATGGCTACACCTTC
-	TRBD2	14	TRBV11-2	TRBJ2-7	CASSLGGSNLEQYF	TGTGCCAGCAGCTTAGGCGGGAGTAACCTCGAGCAGTACTTC
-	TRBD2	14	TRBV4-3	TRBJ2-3	CASSQEGGRDTQYF	TGCGCCAGCAGCCAAGAGGGAGGGCGCGATACGCAGTATTTT
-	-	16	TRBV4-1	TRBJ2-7	CASSQDGGGEGYEQYF	TGCGCCAGCAGCCAAGATGGAGGGGGCGAAGGCTACGAGCAGTACTTC
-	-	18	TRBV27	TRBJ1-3	CASSPRFTGFDSGNTIYF	TGTGCCAGCAGTCCCCGTTTTACAGGCTTTGACTCTGGAAACACCATATATTTT
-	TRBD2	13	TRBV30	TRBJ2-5	CAWSGGTIPWGYF	TGTGCCTGGAGCGGGGGGACGATACCCTGGGGATACTTC
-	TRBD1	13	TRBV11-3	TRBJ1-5	CASSATGGEAQHF	TGTGCCAGCAGCGCGACAGGGGGCGAGGCCCAGCATTTT